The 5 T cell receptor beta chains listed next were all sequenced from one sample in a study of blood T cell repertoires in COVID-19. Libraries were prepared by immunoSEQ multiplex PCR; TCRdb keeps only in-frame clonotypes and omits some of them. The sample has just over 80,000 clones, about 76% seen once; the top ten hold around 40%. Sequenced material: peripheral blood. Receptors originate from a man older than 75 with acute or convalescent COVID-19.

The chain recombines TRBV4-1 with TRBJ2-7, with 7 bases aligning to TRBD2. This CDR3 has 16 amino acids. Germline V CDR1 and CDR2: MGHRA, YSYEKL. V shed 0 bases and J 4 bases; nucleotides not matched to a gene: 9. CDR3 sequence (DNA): TGCGCCAGCAGCCAAGATGGGGGAATGGGGGGGTACGAGCAGTACTTC. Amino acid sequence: CASSQDGGMGGYEQYF.

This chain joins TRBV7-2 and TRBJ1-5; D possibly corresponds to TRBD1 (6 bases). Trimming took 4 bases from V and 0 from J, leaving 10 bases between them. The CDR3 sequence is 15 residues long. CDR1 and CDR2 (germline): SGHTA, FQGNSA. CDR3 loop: CASSWQQGSNQPQHF. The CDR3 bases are TGTGCCAGCAGCTGGCAACAGGGTAGCAATCAGCCCCAGCATTTT. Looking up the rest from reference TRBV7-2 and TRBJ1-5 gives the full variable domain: GAGVSQSPSNKVTEKGKDVELRCDPISGHTALYWYRQSLGQGLEFLIYFQGNSAPDKSGLPSDRFSAERTGGSVSTLTIQRTQQEDSAVYLCASSWQQGSNQPQHFGDGTRLSIL.

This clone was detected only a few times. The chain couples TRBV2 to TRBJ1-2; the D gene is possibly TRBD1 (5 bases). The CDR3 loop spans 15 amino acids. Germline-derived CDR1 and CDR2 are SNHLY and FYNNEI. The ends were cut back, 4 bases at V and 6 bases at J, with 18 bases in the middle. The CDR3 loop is CASSVEGVKVNGYTF. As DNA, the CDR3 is TGTGCCAGCAGTGTGGAAGGGGTGAAGGTAAATGGCTACACCTTC.

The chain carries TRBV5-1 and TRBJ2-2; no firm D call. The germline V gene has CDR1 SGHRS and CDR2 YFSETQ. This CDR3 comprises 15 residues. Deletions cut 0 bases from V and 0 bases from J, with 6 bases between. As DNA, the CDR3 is TGCGCCAGCAGCTTGGGGGCAGCGAACACCGGGGAGCTGTTTTTT. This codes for CASSLGAANTGELFF.

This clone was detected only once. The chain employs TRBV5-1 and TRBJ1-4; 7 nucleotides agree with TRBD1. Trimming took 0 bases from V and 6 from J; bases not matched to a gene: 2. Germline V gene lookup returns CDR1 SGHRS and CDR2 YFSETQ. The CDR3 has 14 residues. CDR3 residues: CASSLAQGDEKLFF. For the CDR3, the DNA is TGCGCCAGCAGCTTGGCCCAGGGGGATGAAAAACTGTTTTTT.